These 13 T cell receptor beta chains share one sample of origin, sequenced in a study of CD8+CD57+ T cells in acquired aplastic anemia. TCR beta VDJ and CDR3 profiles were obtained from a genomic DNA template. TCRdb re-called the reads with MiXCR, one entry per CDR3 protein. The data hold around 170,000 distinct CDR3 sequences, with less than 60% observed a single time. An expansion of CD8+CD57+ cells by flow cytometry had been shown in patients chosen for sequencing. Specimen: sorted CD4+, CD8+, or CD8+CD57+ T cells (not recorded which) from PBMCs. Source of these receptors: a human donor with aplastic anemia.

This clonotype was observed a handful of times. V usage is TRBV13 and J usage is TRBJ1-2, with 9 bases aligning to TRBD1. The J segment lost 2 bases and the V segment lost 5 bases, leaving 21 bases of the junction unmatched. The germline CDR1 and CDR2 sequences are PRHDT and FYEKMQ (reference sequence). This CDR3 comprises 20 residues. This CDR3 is CASSPVPGQGTRDRNYGYTF. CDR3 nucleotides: TGTGCCAGCAGCCCAGTCCCGGGACAGGGAACGAGGGATCGGAACTATGGCTACACCTTC.

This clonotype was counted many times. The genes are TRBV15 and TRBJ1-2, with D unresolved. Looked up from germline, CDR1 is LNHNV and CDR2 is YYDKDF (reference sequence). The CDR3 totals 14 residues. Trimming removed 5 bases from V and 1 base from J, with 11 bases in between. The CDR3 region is CATSFPYRNYGYTF. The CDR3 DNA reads TGTGCCACCAGCTTTCCCTACCGTAACTATGGCTACACCTTC.

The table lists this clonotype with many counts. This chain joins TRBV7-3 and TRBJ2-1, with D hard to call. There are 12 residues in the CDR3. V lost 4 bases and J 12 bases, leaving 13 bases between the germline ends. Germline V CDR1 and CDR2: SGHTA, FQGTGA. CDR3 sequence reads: CASSSSSRRQFF. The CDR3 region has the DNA TGTGCCAGCAGCTCTTCCTCTAGAAGGCAGTTCTTC.

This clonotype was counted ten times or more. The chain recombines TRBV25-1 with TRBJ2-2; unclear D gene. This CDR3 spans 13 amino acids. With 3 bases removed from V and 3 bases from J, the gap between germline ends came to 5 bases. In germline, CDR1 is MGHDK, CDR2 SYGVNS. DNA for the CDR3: TGTGCCAGCAGTGATCGGCACACCGGGGAGCTGTTTTTT. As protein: CASSDRHTGELFF.

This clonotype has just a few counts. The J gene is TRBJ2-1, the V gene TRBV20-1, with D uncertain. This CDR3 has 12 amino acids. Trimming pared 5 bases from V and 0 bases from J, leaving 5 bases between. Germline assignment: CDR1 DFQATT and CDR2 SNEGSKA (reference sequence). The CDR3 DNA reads TGCAGTGCTCCCTCCTCCTACAATGAGCAGTTCTTC. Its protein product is CSAPSSYNEQFF.

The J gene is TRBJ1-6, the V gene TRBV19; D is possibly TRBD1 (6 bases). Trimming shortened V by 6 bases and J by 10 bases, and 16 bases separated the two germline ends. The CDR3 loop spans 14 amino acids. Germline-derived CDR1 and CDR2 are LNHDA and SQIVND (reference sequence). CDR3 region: CASSMEGHMSPLHF. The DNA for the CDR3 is TGTGCCAGTAGCATGGAGGGACATATGTCACCCCTCCACTTT.

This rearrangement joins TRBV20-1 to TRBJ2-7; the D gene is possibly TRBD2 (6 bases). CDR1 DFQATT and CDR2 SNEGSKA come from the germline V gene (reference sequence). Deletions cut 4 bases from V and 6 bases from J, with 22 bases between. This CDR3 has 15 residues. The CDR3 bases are TGCAGTGCTACTTTCATCGCTGGACTAACCCTCGAGCAGTACTTC. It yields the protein CSATFIAGLTLEQYF.

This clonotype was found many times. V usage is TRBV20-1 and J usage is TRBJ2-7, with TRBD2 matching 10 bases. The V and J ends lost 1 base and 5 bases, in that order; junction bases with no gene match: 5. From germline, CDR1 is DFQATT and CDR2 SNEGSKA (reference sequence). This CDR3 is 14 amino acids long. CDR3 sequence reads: CSARVPSGSNEQYF. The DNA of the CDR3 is TGCAGTGCTAGAGTACCTAGCGGGAGTAACGAGCAGTACTTC.

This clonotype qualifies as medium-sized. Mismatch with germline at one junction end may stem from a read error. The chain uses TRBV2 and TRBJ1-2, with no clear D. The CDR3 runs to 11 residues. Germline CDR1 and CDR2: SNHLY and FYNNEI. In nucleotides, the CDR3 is TGTGCCAGCACTCTCGGCGAGAGATACAGATTC. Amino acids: CASTLGERYRF.

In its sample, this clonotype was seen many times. Here the CDR3 DNA reads TGCAGTGCTAGTGCGGGGTATGGCTACACCTTC. Translation gives CSASAGYGYTF. This chain uses TRBV20-1 with TRBJ1-2, with unresolved D. This CDR3 region has 11 residues. Germline CDR1 reads DFQATT; CDR2 reads SNEGSKA (reference sequence). V lost 3 bases and J 5 bases, leaving 7 bases between the germline ends.

For the CDR3, the DNA is TGCGCCAGCAGTGAGGCAGGGGGCAGGAATGAGCAGTTCTTC. Protein sequence: CASSEAGGRNEQFF. V gene TRBV10-2 combines with J gene TRBJ2-1; TRBD1 matches at 8 bases. CDR3 length: 14 residues. The germline CDR1 and CDR2 sequences are WSHSY and SAAADI. The J segment lost 7 bases and the V segment lost 2 bases, leaving 4 bases of the junction unmatched.

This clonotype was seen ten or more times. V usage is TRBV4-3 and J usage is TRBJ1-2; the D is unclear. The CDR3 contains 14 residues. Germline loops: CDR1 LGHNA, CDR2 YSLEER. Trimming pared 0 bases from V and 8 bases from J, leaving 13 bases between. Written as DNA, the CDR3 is TGCGCCAGCAGCCAAGAGAATGGTCCTGGAGGCTACACCTTC. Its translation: CASSQENGPGGYTF.

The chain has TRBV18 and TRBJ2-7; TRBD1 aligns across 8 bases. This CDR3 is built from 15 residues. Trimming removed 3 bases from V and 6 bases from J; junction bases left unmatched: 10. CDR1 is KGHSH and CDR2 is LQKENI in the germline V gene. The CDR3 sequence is CASSPRAGGLVEQYF. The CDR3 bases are TGTGCCAGCTCACCTCGGGCAGGGGGCTTAGTCGAGCAGTACTTC.